Listed below are T cell receptor beta chains from one sample, sequenced in a study of tumor-infiltrating lymphocytes in oesophageal squamous cell carcinoma. Using its own MiXCR run on the PCR reads, TCRdb lists one record per CDR3 protein. The sample has 15,000 to 20,000 distinct CDR3 sequences, approximately 40% seen once. The sample comprised normal esophageal tissue next to the tumor. The receptors derive from a male donor with esophageal squamous cell carcinoma. Each CDR3 is given with its conserved first and last residue. The order of the fields is clone size, D gene, V gene, J gene, CDR3 DNA, CDR3 protein. A D gene is named only where the DNA matches it firmly. Only some rows state a clone size, as once, few, many or a class for expanded clones.

>many|NA|TRBV11-2|TRBJ2-3
TGTGCCAGCAACCAACAGGGTCCGAGAGATACGCAGTATTTT
CASNQQGPRDTQYF
>many|NA|TRBV28|TRBJ1-5
TGTGCCAGCAGTTTTTCAAGCAATCAGCCCCAGCATTTT
CASSFSSNQPQHF
>NA|NA|TRBV5-1|TRBJ2-1
TGCGCCAGCAGAAAGGAGTTCGGTGAGCAGTTCTTC
CASRKEFGEQFF
>NA|NA|TRBV7-8|TRBJ2-1
TGTGCCAGCAGCTTACTGCTGTCCGCCTACAATGAGCAGTTCTTC
CASSLLLSAYNEQFF
>NA|TRBD1|TRBV7-2|TRBJ2-1
TGTGCCAGCAGCTCCCGGGACAGACTCTACAATGAGCAGTTCTTC
CASSSRDRLYNEQFF
>NA|NA|TRBV12-3/TRBV12-4|TRBJ2-7
TGTGCCAGCAGTTCAGGCTGGCGCGAGCAGTACTTC
CASSSGWREQYF
>large|TRBD2|TRBV7-2|TRBJ2-5
TGTGCCAGCAGCTTAGGCGGTAGCGGGAGGGTTCAAGAGACCCAGTACTTC
CASSLGGSGRVQETQYF
>NA|TRBD2|TRBV7-2|TRBJ2-1
TGTGCCAGCAGCCATGGGACTAGCGGGGGGTTTTCCTACAATGAGCAGTTCTTC
CASSHGTSGGFSYNEQFF
>NA|TRBD1|TRBV6-8|TRBJ2-7
TGTGCCAGCAGTTCTCCGGGACAGGGGTCGATTTACGAGCAGTACTTC
CASSSPGQGSIYEQYF
>few|TRBD2|TRBV5-3|TRBJ2-2
TGCGCCGCTCATGGTCGGGAGGCGTCCGGGGAGCTGTTTTTT
CAAHGREASGELFF
>many|NA|TRBV24-1|TRBJ2-6
TGTGCCACCAGTGATTTGAGGGGTTCTGGGGCCAACGTCCTGACTTTC
CATSDLRGSGANVLTF
>medium-sized|NA|TRBV6-1|TRBJ1-4
TGTGCCAGCAGTGAAGGAGGTGGGGTCGGGGGTGAAAAACTGTTTTTT
CASSEGGGVGGEKLFF
>NA|TRBD2|TRBV7-8|TRBJ2-3
TGTGCCAGCAGCCACGGGGTAGCGGGAATTAACACAGATACGCAGTATTTT
CASSHGVAGINTDTQYF
>NA|NA|TRBV24-1|TRBJ2-5
TGTGCCACCAGTGATTGGGGGGCGTCGGTGGAGACCCAGTACTTC
CATSDWGASVETQYF
>NA|NA|TRBV4-1|TRBJ2-7
TGCGCCAGCAGCCAAGAAACGCACGCAGGGGCGAGCTCCTACGAGCAGTACTTC
CASSQETHAGASSYEQYF
>NA|TRBD2|TRBV7-3|TRBJ2-1
TGTGCCAGCAGCTTGGGGGACTACGCCCACAATGAGCAGTTCTTC
CASSLGDYAHNEQFF
>NA|NA|TRBV12-3/TRBV12-4|TRBJ2-3
TGTGCCAGCAGTTTATGGGGCCTAGGTGACACAGATACGCAGTATTTT
CASSLWGLGDTDTQYF
>NA|NA|TRBV11-2|TRBJ2-6
TGTGCCAGCAGCCATGGGACTTTC
CASSHGTF
>NA|TRBD2|TRBV7-2|TRBJ2-1
TGTGCCAGCAGCTACACTAGCGGGAGTGTCTATGAGCAGTTCTTC
CASSYTSGSVYEQFF
>many|NA|TRBV11-2|TRBJ1-1
TGTGCCAGCAGCTTAGGTCAGGGGTCAGGTGAAGCTTTCTTT
CASSLGQGSGEAFF
>many|TRBD1|TRBV25-1|TRBJ1-1
TGTGCCAGCAGTGAATATCGACAGGGTATTGGAGCTTTCTTT
CASSEYRQGIGAFF
>few|NA|TRBV6-1|TRBJ2-7
TGTGCCAGCAGTGAATTCGAGAACTACGAGCAGTACTTC
CASSEFENYEQYF
>NA|NA|TRBV11-3|TRBJ2-1
TGTGCCAGCAGCTCGAACGACAATGAGCAGTTCTTC
CASSSNDNEQFF
>NA|TRBD1|TRBV3-1|TRBJ1-1
TGTGCCAGCAGCCAAGACTTGGCAGGGGGCGAAGCTTTCTTT
CASSQDLAGGEAFF
>many|NA|TRBV18|TRBJ1-5
TGTGCCAGCTCACCAACAGGAGATACGCAGCATTTT
CASSPTGDTQHF
>NA|NA|TRBV24-1|TRBJ2-3
TGTGCCACCAGTGAGTGGGAGGATACGCAGTATTTT
CATSEWEDTQYF
>NA|NA|TRBV5-3|TRBJ2-5
TGTGCCAGCAGCTTGGAAGGGGGTGGAGAGACCCAGTACTTC
CASSLEGGGETQYF
>NA|TRBD1|TRBV24-1|TRBJ2-1
TGTGCCACGGCTCCAGGGGGCTACAATGAGCAGTTCTTC
CATAPGGYNEQFF
>few|NA|TRBV7-2|TRBJ2-6
TGTGCCAGCAGCTTAGTAGGCAGGGCCTCTGGGGCCAACGTCCTGACTTTC
CASSLVGRASGANVLTF
>NA|NA|TRBV7-2|TRBJ2-3
TGTGCCAGCAGCGGGGCGACAGATACGCAGTATTTT
CASSGATDTQYF
>NA|TRBD1|TRBV2|TRBJ1-2
TGTGCCAGCAGGAAGGACAGGGGGGCCCTTAGAAATGGCTACACCTTC
CASRKDRGALRNGYTF
>many|TRBD1|TRBV11-1|TRBJ2-7
TGTGCCAGCAGCTTAGTATCATCGGGACAGGGAACCTACGAGCAGTACTTC
CASSLVSSGQGTYEQYF
>NA|NA|TRBV7-6|TRBJ2-3
TGTGCCAGCAGCTCACTAGGGCCCCCGGTAGATACGCAGTATTTT
CASSSLGPPVDTQYF
>few|NA|TRBV15|TRBJ2-7
TGTGCCACCAGCCCACGGGGCCAGGACCCCTACGAGCAGTACTTC
CATSPRGQDPYEQYF
>NA|NA|TRBV7-6|TRBJ1-2
TGTGCCAGCAGCAATGACACTAACTATGGCTACACCTTC
CASSNDTNYGYTF
>NA|NA|TRBV10-3|TRBJ1-2
TGTGCCATCAGTGGGCGGGAGGGCTATGGCTACACCTTC
CAISGREGYGYTF